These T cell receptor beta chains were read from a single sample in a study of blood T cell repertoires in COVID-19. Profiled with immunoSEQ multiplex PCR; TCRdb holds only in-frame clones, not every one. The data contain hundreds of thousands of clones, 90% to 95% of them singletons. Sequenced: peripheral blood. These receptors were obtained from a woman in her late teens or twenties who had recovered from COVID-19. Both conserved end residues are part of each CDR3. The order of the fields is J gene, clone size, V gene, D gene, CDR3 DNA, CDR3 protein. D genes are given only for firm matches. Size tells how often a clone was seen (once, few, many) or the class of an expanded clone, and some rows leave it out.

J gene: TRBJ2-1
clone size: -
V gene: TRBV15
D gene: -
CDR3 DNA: TGTGCCACCAGCAGGCGGGACGGGCGATACAATGAGCAGTTCTTC
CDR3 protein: CATSRRDGRYNEQFF

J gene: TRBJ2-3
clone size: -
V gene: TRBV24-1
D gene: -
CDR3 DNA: TGTGCCACCAGTGATTTGTTGTTGGGAGGCGGCACAGATACGCAGTATTTT
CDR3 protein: CATSDLLLGGGTDTQYF

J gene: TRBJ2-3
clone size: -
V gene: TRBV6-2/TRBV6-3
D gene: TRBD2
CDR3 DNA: TGTGCCAGCAGTCTCCTTAGCGGGAGTCCCCCAGATACGCAGTATTTT
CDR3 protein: CASSLLSGSPPDTQYF

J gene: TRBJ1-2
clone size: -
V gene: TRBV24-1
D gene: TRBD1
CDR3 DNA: TGTGCCACCAGTGAGGCAGGGGGTAGCTATGGCTACACCTTC
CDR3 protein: CATSEAGGSYGYTF

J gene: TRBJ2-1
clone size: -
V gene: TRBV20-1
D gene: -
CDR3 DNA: TGCAGTGCTAGTCTAGCGAATTTCAATGAGCAGTTCTTC
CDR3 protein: CSASLANFNEQFF

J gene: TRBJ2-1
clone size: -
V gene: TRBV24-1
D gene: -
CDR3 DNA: TGTGCCACCAGTGATCCCGATGGCAGCTCCTACAATGAGCAGTTCTTC
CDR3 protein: CATSDPDGSSYNEQFF

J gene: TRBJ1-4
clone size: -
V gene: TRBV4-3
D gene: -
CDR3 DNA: TGCGCCAGCAGCCTTAGTTACAGGTCCACTAATGAAAAACTGTTTTTT
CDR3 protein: CASSLSYRSTNEKLFF

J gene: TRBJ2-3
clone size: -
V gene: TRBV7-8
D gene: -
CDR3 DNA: TGTGCCAGCAGCTTAGCGTGGGAGCCTCGAACAGATACGCAGTATTTT
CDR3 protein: CASSLAWEPRTDTQYF

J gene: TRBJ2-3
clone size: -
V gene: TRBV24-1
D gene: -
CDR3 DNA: TGTGCCACCAGTGATTTGTGGGCTATAACAGATACGCAGTATTTT
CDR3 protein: CATSDLWAITDTQYF

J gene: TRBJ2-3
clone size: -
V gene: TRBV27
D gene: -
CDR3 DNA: TGTGCCAGCAGTTTAATCCGATCGGTAGATACGCAGTATTTT
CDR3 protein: CASSLIRSVDTQYF

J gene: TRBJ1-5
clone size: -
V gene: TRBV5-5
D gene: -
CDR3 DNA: TGTGCCAGCAGCCCCAGGACAGGCAATCAGCCCCAGCATTTT
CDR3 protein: CASSPRTGNQPQHF

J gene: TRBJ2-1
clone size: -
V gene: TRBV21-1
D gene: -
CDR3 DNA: TGTGCCAGCAGCAAAGGGCTAGCGGGAGGTCATGAGCAGTTCTTC
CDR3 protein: CASSKGLAGGHEQFF

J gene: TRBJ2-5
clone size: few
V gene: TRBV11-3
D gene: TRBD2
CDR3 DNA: TGTGCCAGCAGCTTAGCGGCTAGCGGTCCACAAGAGACCCAGTACTTC
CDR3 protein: CASSLAASGPQETQYF

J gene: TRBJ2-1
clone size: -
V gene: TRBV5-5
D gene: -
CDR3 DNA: TGTGCCAGCAGCTTGTCACCGTTACTATACAATGAGCAGTTCTTC
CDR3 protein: CASSLSPLLYNEQFF

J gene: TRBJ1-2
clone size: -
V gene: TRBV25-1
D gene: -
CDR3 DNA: TGTGCCAGCAGATCACAGGGCACGTGGGGCTACACCTTC
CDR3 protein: CASRSQGTWGYTF

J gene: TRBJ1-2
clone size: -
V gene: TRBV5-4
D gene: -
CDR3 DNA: TGTGCCAGCAGCTCTTACATGTTCACAAAACATTATGGCTACACCTTC
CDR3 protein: CASSSYMFTKHYGYTF

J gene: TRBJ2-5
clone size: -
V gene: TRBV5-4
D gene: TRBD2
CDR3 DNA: TGTGCCAGCAGCTTCGGGGGGGTGGAGACCCAGTACTTC
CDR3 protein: CASSFGGVETQYF

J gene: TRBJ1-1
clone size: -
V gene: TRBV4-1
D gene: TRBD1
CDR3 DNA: TGCGCCAGCAGCCCTGGGACAGTCCCGACTGAAGCTTTCTTT
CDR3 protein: CASSPGTVPTEAFF

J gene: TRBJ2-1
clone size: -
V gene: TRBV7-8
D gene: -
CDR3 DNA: TGTGCCAGCAGCTTTGTTGGCGGGAAGAGAGGGTTTGAGCAGTTCTTC
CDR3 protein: CASSFVGGKRGFEQFF

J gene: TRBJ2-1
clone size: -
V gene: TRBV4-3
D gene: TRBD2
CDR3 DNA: TGCGCCAGCAGCACCTACGGGACTAGCGGGAGCAATGAGCAGTTCTTC
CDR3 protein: CASSTYGTSGSNEQFF

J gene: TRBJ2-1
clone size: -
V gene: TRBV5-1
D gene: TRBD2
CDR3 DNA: TGCGCCAGCAGCCCAGGACTAGCCCCCAGGGAGCAGTTCTTC
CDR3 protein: CASSPGLAPREQFF

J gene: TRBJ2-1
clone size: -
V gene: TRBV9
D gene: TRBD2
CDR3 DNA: TGTGCCAGCAGCGGAAGCGGGAGCTCCTACAATGAGCAGTTCTTC
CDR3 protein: CASSGSGSSYNEQFF

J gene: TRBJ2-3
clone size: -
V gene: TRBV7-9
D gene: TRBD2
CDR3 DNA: TGTGCCAGCAGCCTTGGACTAGCGGAAACTAATACGCAGTATTTT
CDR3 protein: CASSLGLAETNTQYF

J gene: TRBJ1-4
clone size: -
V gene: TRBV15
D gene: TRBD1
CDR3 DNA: TGTGCCACCAGCCTGACAGGGGAAAACAATGAAAAACTGTTTTTT
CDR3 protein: CATSLTGENNEKLFF

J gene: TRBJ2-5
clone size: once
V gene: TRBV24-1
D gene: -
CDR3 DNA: TGTGCCACCAGTGATACAGATTACCAAGAGACCCAGTACTTC
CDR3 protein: CATSDTDYQETQYF

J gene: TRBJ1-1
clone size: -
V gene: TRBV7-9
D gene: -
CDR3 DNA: TGTGCCAGCAGCTTGGGCAGGGTAGGGTTGAACACTGAAGCTTTCTTT
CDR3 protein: CASSLGRVGLNTEAFF

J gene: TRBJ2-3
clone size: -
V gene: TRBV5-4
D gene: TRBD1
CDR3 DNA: TGTGCCAGCAGCGAAGGACAGGGAGTCGCAGATACGCAGTATTTT
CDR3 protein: CASSEGQGVADTQYF

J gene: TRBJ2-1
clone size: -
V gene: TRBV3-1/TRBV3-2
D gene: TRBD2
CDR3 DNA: TGTGCCAGCAGCCCTCCGGGACTAGTAGGCAATGAGCAGTTCTTC
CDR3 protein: CASSPPGLVGNEQFF

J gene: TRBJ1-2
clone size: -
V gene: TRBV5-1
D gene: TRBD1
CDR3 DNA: TGCGCCAGCAGCCCTAAAAGGGACAGCGGATACTATGGCTACACCTTC
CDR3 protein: CASSPKRDSGYYGYTF

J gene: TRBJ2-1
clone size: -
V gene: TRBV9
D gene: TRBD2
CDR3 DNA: TGTGCCAGCAGCGTAGAGACTAGCGGGAGATCCTACAATGAGCAGTTCTTC
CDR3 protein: CASSVETSGRSYNEQFF

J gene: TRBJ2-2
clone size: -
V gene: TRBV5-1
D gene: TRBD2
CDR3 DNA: TGCGCCAGCAGCCACCTTCAGGGACTAGCGGGTACGCTCGCGAACACCGGGGAGCTGTTTTTT
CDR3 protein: CASSHLQGLAGTLANTGELFF

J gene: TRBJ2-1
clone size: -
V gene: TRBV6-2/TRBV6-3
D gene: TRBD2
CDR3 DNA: TGTGCCAGCAGTTACTCGAACTTGCGGGAGTACAATGAGCAGTTCTTC
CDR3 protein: CASSYSNLREYNEQFF

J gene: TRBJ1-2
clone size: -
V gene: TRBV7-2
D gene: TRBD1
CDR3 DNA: TGTGCCAGCAGCTTAGAGAGGACAGGGGCTGGTGGCTACACCTTC
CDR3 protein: CASSLERTGAGGYTF

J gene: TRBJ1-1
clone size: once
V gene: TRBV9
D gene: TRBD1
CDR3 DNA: TGTGCCAGCACTAGCACAGGGGTCCTGAACACTGAAGCTTTCTTT
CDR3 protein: CASTSTGVLNTEAFF

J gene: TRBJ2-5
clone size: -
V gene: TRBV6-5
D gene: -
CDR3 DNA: TGTGCCAGCAGCCGAGGGACAATGGGGGAAGAGACCCAGTACTTC
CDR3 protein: CASSRGTMGEETQYF

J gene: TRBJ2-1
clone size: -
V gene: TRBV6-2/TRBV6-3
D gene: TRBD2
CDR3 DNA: TGTGCCAGCAGTCGACTAGCGGGAGTCAATGAGCAGTTCTTC
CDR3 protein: CASSRLAGVNEQFF

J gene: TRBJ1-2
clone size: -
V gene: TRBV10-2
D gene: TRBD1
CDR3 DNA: TGCGCCAGCAGTGAGTATCCCCCGACAGGGGTCGCAGGCGATGGCTACACCTTC
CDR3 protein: CASSEYPPTGVAGDGYTF

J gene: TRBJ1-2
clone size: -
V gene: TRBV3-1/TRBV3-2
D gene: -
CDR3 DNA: TGTGCCAGCAGAAGCACAGGGAACCACTATGGCTACACCTTC
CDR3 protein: CASRSTGNHYGYTF

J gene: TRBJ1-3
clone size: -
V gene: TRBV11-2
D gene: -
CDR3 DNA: TGTGCCAGCACGGAAGCGCCGACTGTCTCTGGAAACACCATATATTTT
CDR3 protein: CASTEAPTVSGNTIYF

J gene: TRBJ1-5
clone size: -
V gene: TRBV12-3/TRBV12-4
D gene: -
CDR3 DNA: TGTGCCAGCAGTTTACAGGGGCTTCAGCCCCAGCATTTT
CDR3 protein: CASSLQGLQPQHF

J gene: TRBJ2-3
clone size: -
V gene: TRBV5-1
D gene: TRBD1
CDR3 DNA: TGCGCCAGCAGCCACGACAGGGGGGCAGATACGCAGTATTTT
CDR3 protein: CASSHDRGADTQYF

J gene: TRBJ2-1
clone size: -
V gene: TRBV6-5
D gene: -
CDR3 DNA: TGTGCCAGTCTGTATACCTACAATGAGCAGTTCTTC
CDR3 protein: CASLYTYNEQFF